A selection of T cell receptor beta chains follows, all from one sample in a study of CD8+CD57+ T cells in acquired aplastic anemia. TCRdb passed the reads through MiXCR, listing each CDR3 protein once. The sample lists 400,000 to 450,000 distinct CDR3 sequences, 65% to 80% occurring once. Sequencing input: sorted CD4+, CD8+, or CD8+CD57+ T cells (not recorded which) from PBMCs. These TCRs come from a human donor in good health, serving as a control. Each CDR3 is given without its conserved first and last residue.

V,length,J,CDR3
TRBV7-9,14,TRBJ2-7,ASSTSGTSLSYEQY
TRBV2,11,TRBJ1-6,ACNDQPDSPLH
TRBV20-1,16,TRBJ2-3,SASTGGVEGAGTDTQY
TRBV11-2,14,TRBJ1-5,ASSPKTGGGDQPQH
TRBV10-3,13,TRBJ2-1,AALSGTSGNNEQF
TRBV7-2,13,TRBJ1-4,ASSLVSDRGSGWF
TRBV2,13,TRBJ1-2,ASSPGSTAYFGYA
TRBV7-3,13,TRBJ1-3,ASTPKTGTGNTIY
TRBV20-1,13,TRBJ2-2,SARKGTGGTGELF
TRBV6-6,11,TRBJ2-1,ASSPYSVNEQF
TRBV10-3,11,TRBJ1-5,AISGGGPQPQH
TRBV24-1,10,TRBJ2-5,ATSVSRETQY
TRBV20-1,12,TRBJ2-5,SATMRGFAVTQY
TRBV9,14,TRBJ1-2,ASSLWAGSPNYGYT
TRBV3-1,12,TRBJ1-2,ASSPPPLNYSYT
TRBV7-6,11,TRBJ2-7,ASSAGELFEQH
TRBV29-1,11,TRBJ1-1,SVRVSLSTEAF
TRBV5-6,12,TRBJ1-2,ASSPIRQGVRYT
TRBV25-1,15,TRBJ2-5,ASSEYLVREVQETQY
TRBV7-2,13,TRBJ2-5,ASSSRTGRPGALY
TRBV29-1,11,TRBJ1-1,SDQRGGDTEAF
TRBV19,12,TRBJ1-2,ASSIRVVDYGYT
TRBV20-1,14,TRBJ2-1,SAKGADAPGYNEQF
TRBV20-1,14,TRBJ1-6,SARGGGQGPRSPLH
TRBV7-2,11,TRBJ1-1,ASLGQWNTEAF
TRBV7-3,16,TRBJ2-1,ASSLSLGGPHPDNEQF